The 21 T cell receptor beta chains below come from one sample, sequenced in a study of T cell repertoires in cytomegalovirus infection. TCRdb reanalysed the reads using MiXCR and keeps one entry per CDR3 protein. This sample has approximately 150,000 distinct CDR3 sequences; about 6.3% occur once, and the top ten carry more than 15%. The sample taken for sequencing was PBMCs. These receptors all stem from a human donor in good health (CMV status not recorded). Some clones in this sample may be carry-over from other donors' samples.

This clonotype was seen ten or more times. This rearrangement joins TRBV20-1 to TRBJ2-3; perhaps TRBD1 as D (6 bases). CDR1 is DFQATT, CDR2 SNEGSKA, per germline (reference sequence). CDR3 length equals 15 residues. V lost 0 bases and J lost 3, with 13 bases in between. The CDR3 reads CSARDLRQETDTQYF. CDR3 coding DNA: TGCAGTGCTAGAGATTTGCGACAGGAGACAGATACGCAGTATTTT.

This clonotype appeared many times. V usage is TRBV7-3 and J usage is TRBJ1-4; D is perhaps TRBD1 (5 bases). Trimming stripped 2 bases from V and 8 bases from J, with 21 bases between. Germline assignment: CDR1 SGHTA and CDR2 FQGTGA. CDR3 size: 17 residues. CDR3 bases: TGTGCCAGCAGCTTAGATGGCGTGGGACTCAGAAGGGAAAAACTGTTTTTT. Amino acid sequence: CASSLDGVGLRREKLFF.

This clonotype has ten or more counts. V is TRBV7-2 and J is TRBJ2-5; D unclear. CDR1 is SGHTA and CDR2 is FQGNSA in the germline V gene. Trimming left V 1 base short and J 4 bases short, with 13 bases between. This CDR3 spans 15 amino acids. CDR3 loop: CASSLVTGSLETQYF. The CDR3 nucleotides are TGTGCCAGCAGCTTAGTTACGGGTTCCCTAGAGACCCAGTACTTC.

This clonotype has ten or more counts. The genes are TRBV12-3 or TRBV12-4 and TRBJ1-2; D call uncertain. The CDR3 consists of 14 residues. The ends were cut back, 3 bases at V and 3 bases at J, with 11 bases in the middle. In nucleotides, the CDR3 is TGTGCCAGCAGTTTGGGTGAGGGCGACTATGGCTACACCTTC. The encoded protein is CASSLGEGDYGYTF.

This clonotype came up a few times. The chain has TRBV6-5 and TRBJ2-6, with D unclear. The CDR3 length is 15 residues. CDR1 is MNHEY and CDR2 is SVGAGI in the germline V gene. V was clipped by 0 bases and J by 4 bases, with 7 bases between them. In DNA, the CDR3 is TGTGCCAGCAGTTACTCGGGGTACGGGGCCAACGTCCTGACTTTC. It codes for CASSYSGYGANVLTF.

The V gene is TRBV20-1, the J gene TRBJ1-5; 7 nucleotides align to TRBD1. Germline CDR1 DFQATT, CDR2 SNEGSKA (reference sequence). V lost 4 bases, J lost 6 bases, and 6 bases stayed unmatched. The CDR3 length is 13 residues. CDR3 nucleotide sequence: TGCAGTGCTACAGGGGGTGGCGGTCAGCCCCAGCATTTT. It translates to CSATGGGGQPQHF.

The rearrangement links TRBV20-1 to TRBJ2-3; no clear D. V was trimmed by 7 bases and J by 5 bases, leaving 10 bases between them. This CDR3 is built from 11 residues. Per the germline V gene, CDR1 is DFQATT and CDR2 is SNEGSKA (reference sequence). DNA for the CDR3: TGCAGTGGAGGACGCGGAGATACGCAGTATTTT. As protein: CSGGRGDTQYF.

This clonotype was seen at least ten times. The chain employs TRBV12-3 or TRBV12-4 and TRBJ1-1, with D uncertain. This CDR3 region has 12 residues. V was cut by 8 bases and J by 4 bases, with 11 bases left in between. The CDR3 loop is CASRQRSTEAFF. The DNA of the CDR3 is TGTGCCAGCCGTCAGAGGTCCACTGAAGCTTTCTTT.

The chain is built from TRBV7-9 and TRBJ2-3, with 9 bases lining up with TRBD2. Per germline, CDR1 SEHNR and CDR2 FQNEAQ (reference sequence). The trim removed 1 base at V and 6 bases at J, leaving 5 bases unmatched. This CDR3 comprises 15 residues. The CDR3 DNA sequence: TGTGCCAGCAGCTTAGTGGCTAGCGGGGAGGATACGCAGTATTTT. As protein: CASSLVASGEDTQYF. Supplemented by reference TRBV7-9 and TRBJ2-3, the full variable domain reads DTGVSQNPRHKITKRGQNVTFRCDPISEHNRLYWYRQTLGQGPEFLTYFQNEAQLEKSRLLSDRFSAERPKGSFSTLEIQRTEQGDSAMYLCASSLVASGEDTQYFGPGTRLTVL.

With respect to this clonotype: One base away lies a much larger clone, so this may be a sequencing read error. The CDR3 nucleotides read TGTGCCAGTAGTTCTTGGCGGCAGGGGGCAAACTATGGCCACACCTTC. Translating it yields CASSSWRQGANYGHTF. This chain uses TRBV19 with TRBJ1-2; 8 positions agree with TRBD1. The CDR3 loop spans 16 amino acids. Germline V gene lookup returns CDR1 LNHDA and CDR2 SQIVND (reference sequence). The variable domain in full, completed from reference TRBV19 and TRBJ1-2, reads DGGITQSPKYLFRKEGQNVTLSCEQNLNHDAMYWYRQDPGQGLRLIYYSQIVNDFQKGDIAEGYSVSREKKESFPLTVTSAQKNPTAFYLCASSSWRQGANYGHTFGSGTRLTVV.

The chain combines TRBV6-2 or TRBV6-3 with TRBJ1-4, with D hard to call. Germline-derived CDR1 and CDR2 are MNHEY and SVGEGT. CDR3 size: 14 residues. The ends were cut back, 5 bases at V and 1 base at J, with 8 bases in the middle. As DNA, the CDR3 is TGTGCCAGCAGTCATCGGGGAACTAATGAAAAACTGTTTTTT. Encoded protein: CASSHRGTNEKLFF.

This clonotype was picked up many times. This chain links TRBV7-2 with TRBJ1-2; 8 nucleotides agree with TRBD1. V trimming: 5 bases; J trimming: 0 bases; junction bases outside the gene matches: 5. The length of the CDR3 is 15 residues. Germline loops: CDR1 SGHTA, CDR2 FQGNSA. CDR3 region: CASSLGQGANYGYTF. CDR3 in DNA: TGTGCCAGCAGCCTCGGACAGGGAGCTAACTATGGCTACACCTTC.

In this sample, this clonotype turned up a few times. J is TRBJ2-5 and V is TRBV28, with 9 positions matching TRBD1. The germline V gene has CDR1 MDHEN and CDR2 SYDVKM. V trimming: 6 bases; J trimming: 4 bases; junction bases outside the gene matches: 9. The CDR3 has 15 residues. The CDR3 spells CASRGGDRVTETQYF. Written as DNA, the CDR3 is TGTGCCAGCAGGGGGGGGGACAGGGTAACAGAGACCCAGTACTTC.

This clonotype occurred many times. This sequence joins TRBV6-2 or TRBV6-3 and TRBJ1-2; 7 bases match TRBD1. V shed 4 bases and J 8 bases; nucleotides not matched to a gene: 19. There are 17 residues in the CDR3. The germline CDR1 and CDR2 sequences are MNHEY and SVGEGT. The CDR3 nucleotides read TGTGCCAGCAGTTTCCCCGGGACAGATACACACTTTCGAGGCTACACCTTC. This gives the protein CASSFPGTDTHFRGYTF.

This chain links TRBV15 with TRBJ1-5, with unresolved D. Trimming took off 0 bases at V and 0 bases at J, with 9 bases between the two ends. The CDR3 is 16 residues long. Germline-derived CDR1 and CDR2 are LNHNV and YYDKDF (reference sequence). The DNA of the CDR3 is TGTGCCACCAGCAGAGATCGTCGCAGTAGCAATCAGCCCCAGCATTTT. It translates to CATSRDRRSSNQPQHF. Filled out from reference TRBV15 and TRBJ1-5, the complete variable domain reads DAMVIQNPRYQVTQFGKPVTLSCSQTLNHNVMYWYQQKSSQAPKLLFHYYDKDFNNEADTPDNFQSRRPNTSFCFLDIRSPGLGDTAMYLCATSRDRRSSNQPQHFGDGTRLSIL.

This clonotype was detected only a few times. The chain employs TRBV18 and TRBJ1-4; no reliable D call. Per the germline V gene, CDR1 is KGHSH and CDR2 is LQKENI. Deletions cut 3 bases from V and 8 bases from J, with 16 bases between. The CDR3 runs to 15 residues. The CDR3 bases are TGTGCCAGCTCACCCGGCCAAGGGCCGGGGGAAAAACTGTTTTTT. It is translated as CASSPGQGPGEKLFF.

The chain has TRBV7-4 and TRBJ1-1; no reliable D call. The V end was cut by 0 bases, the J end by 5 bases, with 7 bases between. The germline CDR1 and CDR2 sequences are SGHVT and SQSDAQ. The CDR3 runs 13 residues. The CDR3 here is CASSLAERTEAFF. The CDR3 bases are TGTGCCAGCAGCTTAGCGGAGAGAACTGAAGCTTTCTTT.

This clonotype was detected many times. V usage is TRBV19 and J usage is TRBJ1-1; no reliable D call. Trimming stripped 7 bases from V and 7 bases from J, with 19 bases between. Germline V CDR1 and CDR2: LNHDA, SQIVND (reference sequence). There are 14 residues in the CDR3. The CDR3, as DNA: TGTGCCAGTACCCCAGATCTCCCACCCCGTGAAGCTTTCTTT. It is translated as CASTPDLPPREAFF.

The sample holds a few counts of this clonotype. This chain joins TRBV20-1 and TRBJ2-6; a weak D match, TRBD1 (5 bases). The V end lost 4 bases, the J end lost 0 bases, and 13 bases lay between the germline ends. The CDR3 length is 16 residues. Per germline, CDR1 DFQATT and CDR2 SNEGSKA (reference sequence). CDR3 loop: CSATRQTSSGANVLTF. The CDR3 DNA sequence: TGCAGTGCTACTCGACAGACAAGCTCTGGGGCCAACGTCCTGACTTTC.

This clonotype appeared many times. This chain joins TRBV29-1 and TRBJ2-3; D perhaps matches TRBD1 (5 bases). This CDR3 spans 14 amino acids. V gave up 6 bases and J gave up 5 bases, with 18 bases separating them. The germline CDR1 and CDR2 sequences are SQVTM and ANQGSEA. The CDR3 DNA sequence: TGCAGCGTCCGCCAGGGCCGACTGGAAGATACGCAGTATTTT. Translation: CSVRQGRLEDTQYF.

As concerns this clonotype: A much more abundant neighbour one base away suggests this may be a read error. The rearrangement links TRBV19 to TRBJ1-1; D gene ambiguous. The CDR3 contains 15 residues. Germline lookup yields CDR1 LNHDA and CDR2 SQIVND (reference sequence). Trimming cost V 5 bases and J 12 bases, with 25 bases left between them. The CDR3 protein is CASSPSMVGGPRSFF. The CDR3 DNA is TGTGCCAGTAGTCCGAGTATGGTCGGCGGCCCTCGGTCTTTCTTT.